This T cell receptor (beta chain) was captured by sequencing in a study of shared clonotypes between healthy human individuals. Study information: The study drew on a couple of women and three men aged 18 to 49 as donors.

Data came from immunoSEQ multiplex PCR; TCRdb stores just in-frame clones and leaves some out. The sample lists roughly 300,000 clones; 80% to 90% were seen once. Nashville, Tennessee was home to all donors, who were Caucasian adults. The CD8 memory fraction combined CD45RO+ cells with TemRA cells (CCR7-negative CD45RA+). CDR1 MNHNS and CDR2 SASEGT come from the germline V gene. CDR3 length equals 13 residues. V dropped 10 bases and J dropped 0; count of bases not matched to a gene: 6. The rearrangement uses TRBV6-1 and TRBJ2-7; 7 bases are shared with TRBD2. The specimen was memory CD8+ T cells sorted from blood. Noted subset: CD45RO+ cells pooled with CCR7-negative TemRA cells. The sequence derives from a man aged 18-30 years in good health. The CDR3 sequence is CATTSVDSYEQYF. In nucleotides, the CDR3 is TGTGCCACTACTAGCGTTGACTCCTACGAGCAGTACTTC.